This record concerns one TCR beta chain sequence. The CDR3 length is 16 residues. Between the trimmed V and J ends, which lost 5 bases and 3 bases, there was a span of 17 bases. CDR1 MNHNY and CDR2 SVGAGI come from the germline V gene (reference sequence). The sample is drawn from a study of blood T cell repertoires in COVID-19. Using immunoSEQ multiplex PCR, the repertoire was profiled, and TCRdb retains in-frame clones only, with some absent. The sample contains 150,000 to 200,000 clones, around nine tenths of which appear only once. Source material: peripheral blood. The V gene is TRBV6-6, the J gene TRBJ1-3; D gene unclear. This receptor was identified in a man between 60 and 70 years old with active or convalescent COVID-19. The CDR3 loop reads CASSGGSGVFGNTIYF. CDR3 in DNA: TGTGCCAGCAGTGGAGGGAGCGGCGTTTTTGGAAACACCATATATTTT.